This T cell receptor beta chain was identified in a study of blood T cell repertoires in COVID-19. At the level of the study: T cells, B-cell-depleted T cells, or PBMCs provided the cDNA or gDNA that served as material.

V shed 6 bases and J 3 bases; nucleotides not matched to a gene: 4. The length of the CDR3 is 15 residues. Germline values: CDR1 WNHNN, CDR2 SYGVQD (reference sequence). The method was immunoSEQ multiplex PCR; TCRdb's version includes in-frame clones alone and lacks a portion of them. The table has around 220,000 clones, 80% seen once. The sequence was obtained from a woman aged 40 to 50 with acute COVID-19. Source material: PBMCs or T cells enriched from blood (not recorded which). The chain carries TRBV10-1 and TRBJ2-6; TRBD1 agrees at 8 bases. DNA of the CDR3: TGCGCCAGCAGCCAGGGGGCGAGTGGGGCCAACGTCCTGACTTTC. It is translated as CASSQGASGANVLTF.